This T cell receptor beta chain emerged from a study of T cells after yellow fever vaccination. Notes on the study in general: Most clones from primary vaccination were detected again post-booster (approximately 96% CD4, approximately 90% CD8).

This clonotype turned up a few times. Its antigen is not known. TCRdb reprocessed the 5' RACE reads via MiXCR and lists one record per CDR3 protein. Here the sample spans some 320,000 distinct CDR3 sequences, over 4% being singletons. Germline V gene lookup returns CDR1 MNHNY and CDR2 SVGAGI (reference sequence). V was pared by 6 bases and J by 6 bases, with 29 bases between. The CDR3 spans 18 residues. The input for sequencing was PBMCs, taken 5 days after the yellow fever booster vaccination. This chain uses TRBV6-6 with TRBJ1-1; D not resolved. This sequence was found in a man between 18 and 29 years old who received the YFV17D yellow fever vaccine. CDR3 residues: CASSHGWFQAIDRSEAFF. In nucleotides, the CDR3 is TGTGCCAGCAGCCACGGGTGGTTTCAGGCTATTGACCGTTCTGAAGCTTTCTTT.